This entry describes one T cell receptor (beta chain). What it binds is not known. These data belong to a study of siplizumab effects on memory and regulatory T cells. Study results and limitations: The authors mapped only a minor fraction of alloreactive clones to unstimulated subsets. Roughly 80-96% of proliferating CD4+ or CD8+ clones lacked a naive or memory phenotype that could be assigned. Major contributors to the alloresponse seemed to be naive T cells, which also appeared more diverse than memory cells.

Trimming shortened V by 3 bases and J by 1 base, and 10 bases separated the two germline ends. The CDR3 runs 14 residues. Per the germline V gene, CDR1 is SGHNT and CDR2 is YYREEE (reference sequence). Clones were sequenced by immunoSEQ multiplex PCR, and TCRdb holds only the in-frame ones, with some missing. The table shows roughly 93,000 clones, with over 90% occurring only once. Material: non-Treg CD4+ T cells sorted from blood. The source is a human donor in good health. The rearrangement joins TRBV5-4 to TRBJ2-5; a possible D gene is TRBD1 (6 bases). In DNA, the CDR3 is TGTGCCAGCAGCTCGGGACATCTCCAAGAGACCCAGTACTTC. Translating it yields CASSSGHLQETQYF.